Listed here are 25 T cell receptor beta chains from one sample, sequenced in a study of blood T cell repertoires in COVID-19. Repertoires were generated with immunoSEQ multiplex PCR, while TCRdb's copy carries only in-frame clones and drops some. The sample lists over 130,000 clones, approximately 88% occurring once. The sample taken for sequencing was peripheral blood. These TCRs come from a man aged 60-69 years with active or convalescent COVID-19.

V gene TRBV7-9 combines with J gene TRBJ1-3; D unresolved. V was clipped by 6 bases and J by 0 bases, with 9 bases between them. Germline CDR1 reads SEHNR; CDR2 reads FQNEAQ (reference sequence). The CDR3 spans 14 residues. The CDR3 spells CASSQADSGNTIYF. In nucleotides, the CDR3 is TGTGCCAGCAGTCAGGCCGACTCTGGAAACACCATATATTTT.

Only one count was recorded for this clone. J is TRBJ1-5 and V is TRBV6-6, with TRBD1 matching over 7 bases. The CDR3 spans 14 residues. Germline V gene sequence: CDR1 MNHNY, CDR2 SVGAGI (reference sequence). The V and J ends lost 6 bases and 6 bases, in that order; junction bases with no gene match: 8. The CDR3 reads CASSRQGVSQPQHF. Written as DNA, the CDR3 is TGTGCCAGCAGCCGTCAGGGGGTAAGTCAGCCCCAGCATTTT.

The CDR3 DNA follows: TGTGCCAGCAGCTTTCCGAGTTTTGCGGAGACCCAGTACTTC. This translates into CASSFPSFAETQYF. The chain links TRBV13 to TRBJ2-5; D unclear. Germline V CDR1 and CDR2: PRHDT, FYEKMQ (reference sequence). Trimming removed 3 bases at V and 5 bases at J, with 13 bases between. The CDR3 is 14 residues long.

The genes are TRBV5-1 and TRBJ1-3; weak D call: TRBD1 (5 bases). V was cut by 1 base and J by 0 bases, with 14 bases left in between. Germline V lookup: CDR1 SGHRS, CDR2 YFSETQ. This CDR3 comprises 17 residues. The DNA of the CDR3 is TGCGCCAGCAGCTTGCTAGGGGTCCGATCCTCTGGAAACACCATATATTTT. It translates to CASSLLGVRSSGNTIYF.

This sequence joins TRBV5-4 and TRBJ2-7, with 13 bases that match TRBD2. The CDR3 runs 18 residues. V dropped 4 bases and J dropped 0; count of bases not matched to a gene: 10. CDR1 SGHNT and CDR2 YYREEE come from the germline V gene (reference sequence). CDR3 DNA sequence: TGTGCCAGCAGCCTCCTGGGACTAGCGGGGAGGGGCTCCTACGAGCAGTACTTC. Its protein is CASSLLGLAGRGSYEQYF.

The chain's CDR3 is CASSLQGPSSYNEQFF. The CDR3 coding sequence is TGCGCCAGCAGCTTGCAGGGCCCCAGCTCCTACAATGAGCAGTTCTTC. The genes are TRBV5-1 and TRBJ2-1, with D possibly TRBD1 on 5 matching bases. The V gene's germline CDR1 is SGHRS and CDR2 YFSETQ. This CDR3 region has 16 residues. V was cut by 1 base and J by 0 bases, with 11 bases left in between.

This chain connects TRBV5-6 to TRBJ2-7; 16 positions match TRBD2. This CDR3 has 15 residues. J gave up 6 bases and V 4 bases, and 4 bases lay outside the gene matches. The germline gives CDR1 SGHDT, CDR2 YYEEEE. The CDR3 bases are TGTGCCAGCAGCCTAGGGACTAGCGGGAGGGTCGAGCAGTACTTC. Translating it yields CASSLGTSGRVEQYF.

The rearrangement joins TRBV4-2 to TRBJ1-3; a possible D gene is TRBD1 (5 bases). Germline loops: CDR1 LGHNA, CDR2 YNFKEQ. The V end lost 6 bases, the J end lost 6 bases, and 18 bases lay between the germline ends. This CDR3 comprises 15 residues. The CDR3 DNA sequence: TGTGCCAGCAGATCGAACTCCGGGACTACAAACACCATATATTTT. Translated: CASRSNSGTTNTIYF.

The gene calls are TRBV9 and TRBJ1-2; D remains ambiguous. Trimming removed 0 bases at V and 4 bases at J, with 7 bases between. The CDR3 has 13 amino acids. Germline V CDR1 and CDR2: SGDLS, YYNGEE. The CDR3 reads CASSVDRSYGYTF. CDR3 DNA: TGTGCCAGCAGCGTAGATCGGAGCTATGGCTACACCTTC.

The count of this clone is one. The rearrangement joins TRBV30 to TRBJ2-3; 7 nucleotides match TRBD1. This CDR3 has 11 residues. V was pared by 5 bases and J by 7 bases, with 3 bases of the junction left unmatched. Germline V CDR1 and CDR2: GTSNPN, SVGIG (reference sequence). This CDR3 reads CAWAQGYTQYF. CDR3 DNA sequence: TGTGCCTGGGCACAGGGGTATACGCAGTATTTT.

The genes are TRBV5-6 and TRBJ1-5, with 9 bases that match TRBD1. This CDR3 region has 15 residues. The V gene end was trimmed by 2 bases and the J gene end by 6 bases; junction bases not matched to a gene: 6. The germline V gene has CDR1 SGHDT and CDR2 YYEEEE. CDR3: CASSLTGTGFQPQHF. The CDR3 bases are TGTGCCAGCAGCTTAACCGGGACAGGGTTTCAGCCCCAGCATTTT.

This sequence joins TRBV18 and TRBJ1-2, with 7 bases that match TRBD1. The V segment lost 3 bases and the J segment 0 bases; nucleotides outside the gene matches: 4. The germline V gene has CDR1 KGHSH and CDR2 LQKENI. The CDR3 has 15 residues. This CDR3 reads CASSPQGQTNYGYTF. Here the CDR3 DNA reads TGTGCCAGCTCACCCCAGGGACAGACTAACTATGGCTACACCTTC.

The chain is built from TRBV7-6 and TRBJ2-7; TRBD2 aligns across 10 bases. The CDR3 runs to 15 residues. V was pared by 3 bases and J by 2 bases, with 4 bases of the junction left unmatched. The V gene's germline CDR1 is SGHVS and CDR2 FNYEAQ. The CDR3 sequence is CASSLLAGATYEQYF. The CDR3 DNA follows: TGTGCCAGCAGCTTGCTAGCGGGAGCCACCTACGAGCAGTACTTC.

This rearrangement joins TRBV5-6 to TRBJ2-7, with D tentatively TRBD2 (5 bases). Trimming removed 7 bases from V and 2 bases from J, with 16 bases in between. The CDR3 is made up of 14 amino acids. The germline V gene has CDR1 SGHDT and CDR2 YYEEEE. Here the CDR3 DNA reads TGTGCCAGCGGACTCGCTCTCTTAACCTACGAGCAGTACTTC. Amino acid sequence: CASGLALLTYEQYF.

The chain links TRBV12-3 or TRBV12-4 to TRBJ2-1; D might be TRBD1 (5 bases). Trimming cost V 6 bases and J 14 bases, with 14 bases left between them. This CDR3 is built from 11 residues. The CDR3 is CASRLRVDKFF. CDR3 nucleotide sequence: TGTGCCAGCAGGTTAAGGGTGGACAAGTTCTTC.

J is TRBJ2-2 and V is TRBV6-4, with D hard to call. This CDR3 has 13 amino acids. CDR1 is MRHNA and CDR2 is SNTAGT in the germline V gene. V was shortened by 0 bases and J by 5 bases, with 4 bases between the two germline ends. The DNA of the CDR3 is TGTGCCAGCAGTGACTCGGCTACCGGGGAGCTGTTTTTT. Amino acids: CASSDSATGELFF.

This chain uses TRBV3-1 (or the pseudogene TRBV3-2) with TRBJ1-6; D might be TRBD1 (5 bases). With 4 bases removed from V and 4 bases from J, the gap between germline ends came to 20 bases. The CDR3 consists of 18 residues. CDR1 LGHDT and CDR2 YNNKEL come from the germline V gene (reference sequence). The CDR3 region is CASSPYQGASRYNSPLHF. CDR3 nucleotides: TGTGCCAGCAGCCCCTACCAAGGGGCCTCCCGGTATAATTCACCCCTCCACTTT.

On this clone: Other DNA sequences within the sample encode an identical CDR3. This chain uses TRBV11-2 with TRBJ2-7, with a tentative D call TRBD2 (5 bases). Trimming shortened V by 0 bases and J by 0 bases, and 9 bases separated the two germline ends. Germline values: CDR1 SGHAT, CDR2 FQNNGV. The CDR3 totals 15 residues. The CDR3 here is CASSLERGSSYEQYF. Written as DNA, the CDR3 is TGTGCCAGCAGCTTAGAACGGGGAAGCTCCTACGAGCAGTACTTC.

CDR3: CASSAPAGGDIQYF. CDR3 nucleotide sequence: TGTGCCAGCAGCGCCCCAGCGGGAGGAGACATTCAGTACTTC. The gene calls are TRBV9 and TRBJ2-4; the match to TRBD2 covers 9 bases. The CDR3 is 14 residues long. The junction had 6 bases not matched to a gene; V was cut back by 3 bases and J by 8 bases. Germline CDR1 is SGDLS and CDR2 is YYNGEE. The full variable domain, rest sourced from reference TRBV9 and TRBJ2-4, is DSGVTQTPKHLITATGQRVTLRCSPRSGDLSVYWYQQSLDQGLQFLIQYYNGEERAKGNILERFSAQQFPDLHSELNLSSLELGDSALYFCASSAPAGGDIQYFGAGTRLSVL.

J is TRBJ1-1 and V is TRBV19; D is uncertain. V lost 5 bases and J 6 bases, leaving 19 bases between the germline ends. This CDR3 contains 15 residues. CDR1 is LNHDA and CDR2 is SQIVND in the germline V gene (reference sequence). The CDR3 nucleotides are TGTGCCAGTAGTGCACGGAGCCTTCAATTTGCTGAAGCTTTCTTT. It specifies CASSARSLQFAEAFF.

This clone was seen more than once but under ten times. The genes are TRBV7-3 and TRBJ2-7; 7 bases match TRBD1. With V trimmed by 5 bases and J by 4 bases, 5 bases remained unmatched. Germline CDR1 reads SGHTA; CDR2 reads FQGTGA. The CDR3 has 13 amino acids. The DNA for the CDR3 is TGTGCCAGCAGCCCCGGGACAGATTACGAGCAGTACTTC. Translating it yields CASSPGTDYEQYF.

This chain uses TRBV15 with TRBJ1-1; 8 bases align to TRBD1. CDR3 length equals 13 residues. After removal of 3 bases from V and 5 bases from J, the junction contained 2 bases not matched to a gene. The germline V gene encodes CDR1 LNHNV and CDR2 YYDKDF (reference sequence). The CDR3 DNA reads as TGTGCCACCAGCAGCAGGGGGCGGACTGAAGCTTTCTTT. It specifies CATSSRGRTEAFF. Drawing the rest from reference TRBV15 and TRBJ1-1, the complete variable domain is DAMVIQNPRYQVTQFGKPVTLSCSQTLNHNVMYWYQQKSSQAPKLLFHYYDKDFNNEADTPDNFQSRRPNTSFCFLDIRSPGLGDTAMYLCATSSRGRTEAFFGQGTRLTVV.

V is TRBV4-3 and J is TRBJ2-1; the D gene is possibly TRBD2 (5 bases). Trimming cost V 5 bases and J 0 bases, with 11 bases left between them. CDR1 LGHNA and CDR2 YSLEER come from the germline V gene. The CDR3 totals 15 residues. For the CDR3, the DNA is TGCGCCAGCAGCACGACTGGGAGCTCCTACAATGAGCAGTTCTTC. Translated: CASSTTGSSYNEQFF.

V and J are TRBV6-6 and TRBJ1-6; D remains unclear. The germline gives CDR1 MNHNY, CDR2 SVGAGI (reference sequence). The CDR3 is 15 amino acids. V lost 4 bases and J 2 bases, leaving 9 bases between the germline ends. The CDR3 DNA reads TGTGCCAGCAGTTCCGGGGTTGCCTATAATTCACCCCTCCACTTT. It specifies CASSSGVAYNSPLHF.

This clone was seen a single time. The chain employs TRBV27 and TRBJ1-5, with TRBD1 identical over 9 bases. CDR1 is MNHEY, CDR2 SMNVEV, per germline (reference sequence). The CDR3 spans 15 residues. The V segment lost 6 bases and the J segment 6 bases; nucleotides outside the gene matches: 9. The CDR3 region is CASRGGQGAGQPQHF. In DNA form, the CDR3 reads TGTGCCAGCAGGGGGGGACAGGGAGCAGGTCAGCCCCAGCATTTT.